This T cell receptor beta chain was documented in a study of Graves' ophthalmopathy and Graves' hyperthyroidism. Whole-study results and caveats: The model predicted ophthalmopathy progression with 60% to 71% sensitivity and less than 80% specificity.

This clonotype was seen ten or more times. Its antigen is undetermined. The study amplified TCR beta CDR3 regions using RNA transcripts. First-round RT-PCR used HTBI primers; second-round multiplex PCR followed. TCRdb re-analysed the multiplex PCR reads in MiXCR, keeping a single row per CDR3 protein. The sample has 500,000 to 800,000 distinct CDR3 sequences; 35% to 45% are singletons. Germline V CDR1 and CDR2: SQVTM, ANQGSEA. The trim removed 4 bases at V and 4 bases at J, leaving 11 bases unmatched. The length of the CDR3 is 15 residues. This chain links TRBV29-1 with TRBJ2-5; 8 bases align to TRBD2. The TCR sequence derives from an adult man with Graves' ophthalmopathy. Sequencing was done on a sample of peripheral blood. The CDR3 loop is CSVGSMRGDAETQYF. DNA for the CDR3: TGCAGCGTTGGCTCCATGCGGGGGGATGCAGAGACCCAGTACTTC. The full variable domain, its missing parts supplied by reference TRBV29-1 and TRBJ2-5, is SAVISQKPSRDICQRGTSLTIQCQVDSQVTMMFWYRQQPGQSLTLIATANQGSEATYESGFVIDKFPISRPNLTFSTLTVSNMSPEDSSIYLCSVGSMRGDAETQYFGPGTRLLVL.